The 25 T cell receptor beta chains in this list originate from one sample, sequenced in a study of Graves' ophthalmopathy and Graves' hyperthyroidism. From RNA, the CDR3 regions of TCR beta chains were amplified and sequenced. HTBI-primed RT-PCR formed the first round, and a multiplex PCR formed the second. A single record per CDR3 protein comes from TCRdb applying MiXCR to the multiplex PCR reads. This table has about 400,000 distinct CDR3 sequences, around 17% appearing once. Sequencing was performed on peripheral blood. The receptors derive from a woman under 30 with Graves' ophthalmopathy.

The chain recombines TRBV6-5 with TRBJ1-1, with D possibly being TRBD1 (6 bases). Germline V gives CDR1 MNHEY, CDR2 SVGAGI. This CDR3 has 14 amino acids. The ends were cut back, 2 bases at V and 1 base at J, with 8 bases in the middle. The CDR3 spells CASSYRQENTEAFF. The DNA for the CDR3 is TGTGCCAGCAGTTACAGACAGGAGAACACTGAAGCTTTCTTT.

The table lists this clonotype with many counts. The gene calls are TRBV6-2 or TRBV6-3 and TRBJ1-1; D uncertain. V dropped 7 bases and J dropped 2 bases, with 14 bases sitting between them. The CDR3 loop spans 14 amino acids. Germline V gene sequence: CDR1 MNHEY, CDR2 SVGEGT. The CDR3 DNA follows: TGTGCCAGCAACCGAGACAAGCCTAACACTGAAGCTTTCTTT. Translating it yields CASNRDKPNTEAFF.

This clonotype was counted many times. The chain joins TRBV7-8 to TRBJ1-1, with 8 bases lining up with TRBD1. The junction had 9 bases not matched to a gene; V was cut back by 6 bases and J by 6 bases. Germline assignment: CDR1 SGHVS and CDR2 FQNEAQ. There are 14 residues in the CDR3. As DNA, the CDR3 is TGTGCCAGCAGACCTGACAGGGGCTCGGCTGAAGCTTTCTTT. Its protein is CASRPDRGSAEAFF.

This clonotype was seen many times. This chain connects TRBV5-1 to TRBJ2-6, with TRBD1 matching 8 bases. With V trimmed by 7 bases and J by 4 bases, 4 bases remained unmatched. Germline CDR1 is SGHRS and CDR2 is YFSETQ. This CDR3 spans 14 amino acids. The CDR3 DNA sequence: TGCGCCAGCCGGACAGGGAGCGGGGCCAACGTCCTGACTTTC. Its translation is CASRTGSGANVLTF.

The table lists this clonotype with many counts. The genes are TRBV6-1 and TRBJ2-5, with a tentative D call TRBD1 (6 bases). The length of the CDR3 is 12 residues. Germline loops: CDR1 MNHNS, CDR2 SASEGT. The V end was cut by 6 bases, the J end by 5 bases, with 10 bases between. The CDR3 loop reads CASRGGSETQYF. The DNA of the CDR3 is TGTGCCAGCAGAGGGGGAAGTGAGACCCAGTACTTC.

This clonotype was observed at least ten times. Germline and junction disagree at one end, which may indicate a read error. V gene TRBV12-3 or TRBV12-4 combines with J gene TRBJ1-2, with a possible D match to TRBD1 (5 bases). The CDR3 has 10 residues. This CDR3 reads CASSFRGLYF. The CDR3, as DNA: TGTGCCAGCAGTTTCCGGGGCCTCTACTTC.

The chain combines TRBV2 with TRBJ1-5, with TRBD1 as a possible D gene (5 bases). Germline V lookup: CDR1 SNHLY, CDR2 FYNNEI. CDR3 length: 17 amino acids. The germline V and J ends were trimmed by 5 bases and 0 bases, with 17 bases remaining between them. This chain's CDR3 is CASSMESGIGSNQPQHF. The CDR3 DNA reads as TGTGCCAGCAGTATGGAATCAGGGATCGGTAGCAATCAGCCCCAGCATTTT.

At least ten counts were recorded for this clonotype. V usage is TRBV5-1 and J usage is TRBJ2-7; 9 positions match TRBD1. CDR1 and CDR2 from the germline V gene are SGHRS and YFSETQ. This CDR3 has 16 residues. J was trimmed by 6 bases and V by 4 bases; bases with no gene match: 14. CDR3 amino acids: CASSMAGQGPQGEQYF. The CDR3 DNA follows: TGCGCCAGCAGCATGGCGGGACAGGGCCCCCAGGGCGAGCAGTACTTC.

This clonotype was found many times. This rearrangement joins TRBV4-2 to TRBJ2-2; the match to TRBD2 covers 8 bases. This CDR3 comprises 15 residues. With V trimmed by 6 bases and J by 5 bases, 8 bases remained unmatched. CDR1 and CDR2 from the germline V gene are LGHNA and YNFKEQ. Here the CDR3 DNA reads TGTGCCAGCAGGAACCTAGCGGGTTCAACCGGGGAGCTGTTTTTT. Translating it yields CASRNLAGSTGELFF.

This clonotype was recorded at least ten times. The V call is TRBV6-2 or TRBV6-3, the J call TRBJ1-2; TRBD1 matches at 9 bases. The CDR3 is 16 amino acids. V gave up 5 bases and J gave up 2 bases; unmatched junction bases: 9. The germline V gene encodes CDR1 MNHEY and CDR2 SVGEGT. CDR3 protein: CASSPIFGTGNYGYTF. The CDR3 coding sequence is TGTGCCAGCAGTCCCATCTTCGGGACAGGGAACTATGGCTACACCTTC.

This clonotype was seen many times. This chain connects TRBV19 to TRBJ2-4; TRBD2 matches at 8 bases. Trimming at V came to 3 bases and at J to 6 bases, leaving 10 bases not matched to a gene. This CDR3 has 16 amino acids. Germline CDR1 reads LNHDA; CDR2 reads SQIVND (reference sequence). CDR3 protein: CASSIERASGGNIQYF. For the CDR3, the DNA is TGTGCCAGTAGTATTGAGAGGGCCAGCGGGGGAAACATTCAGTACTTC.

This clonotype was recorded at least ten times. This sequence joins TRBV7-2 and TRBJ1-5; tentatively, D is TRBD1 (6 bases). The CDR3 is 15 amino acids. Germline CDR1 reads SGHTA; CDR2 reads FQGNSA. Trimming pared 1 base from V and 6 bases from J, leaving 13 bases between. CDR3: CASSLGQGSGQPQHF. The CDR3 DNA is TGTGCCAGCAGCTTAGGGCAGGGGTCGGGTCAGCCCCAGCATTTT.

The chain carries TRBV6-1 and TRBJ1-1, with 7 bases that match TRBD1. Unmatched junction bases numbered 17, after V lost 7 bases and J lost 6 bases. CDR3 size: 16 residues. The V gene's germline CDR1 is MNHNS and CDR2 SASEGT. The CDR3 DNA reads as TGTGCCAGCAATCCACGGAGCAGGGGGGGTCTCGCTGAAGCTTTCTTT. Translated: CASNPRSRGGLAEAFF.

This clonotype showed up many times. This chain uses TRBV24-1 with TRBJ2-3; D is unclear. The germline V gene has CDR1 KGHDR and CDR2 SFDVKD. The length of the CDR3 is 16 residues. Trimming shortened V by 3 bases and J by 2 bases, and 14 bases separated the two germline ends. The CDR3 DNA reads TGTGCCACCAGTGATACCCAGGTGCCCTACACAGATACGCAGTATTTT. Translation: CATSDTQVPYTDTQYF.

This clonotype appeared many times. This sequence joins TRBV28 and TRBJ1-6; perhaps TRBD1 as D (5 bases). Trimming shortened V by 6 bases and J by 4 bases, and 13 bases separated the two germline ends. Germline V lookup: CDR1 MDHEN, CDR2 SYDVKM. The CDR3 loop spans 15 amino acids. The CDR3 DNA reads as TGTGCCAGCAGCCACGGGACCGCTTATAATTCACCCCTCCACTTT. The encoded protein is CASSHGTAYNSPLHF.

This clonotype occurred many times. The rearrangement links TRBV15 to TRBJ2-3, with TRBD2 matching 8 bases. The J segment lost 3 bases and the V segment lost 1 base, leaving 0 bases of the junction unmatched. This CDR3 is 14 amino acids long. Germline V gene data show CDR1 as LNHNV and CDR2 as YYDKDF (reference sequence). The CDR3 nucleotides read TGTGCCACCAGCAGAGGCGGGGGGACAGATACGCAGTATTTT. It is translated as CATSRGGGTDTQYF.

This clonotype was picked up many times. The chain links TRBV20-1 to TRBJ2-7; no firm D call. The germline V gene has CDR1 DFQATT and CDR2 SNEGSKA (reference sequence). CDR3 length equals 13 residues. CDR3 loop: CTIAPSESYEQYF. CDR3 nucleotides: TGCACCATTGCACCATCTGAGTCCTACGAGCAGTACTTC.

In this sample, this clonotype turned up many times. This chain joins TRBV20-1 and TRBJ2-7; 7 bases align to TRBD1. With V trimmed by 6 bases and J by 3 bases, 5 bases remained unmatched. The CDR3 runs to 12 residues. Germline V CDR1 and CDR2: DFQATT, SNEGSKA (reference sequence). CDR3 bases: TGCAGTGCACGGGACAGTTTCTACGAGCAGTACTTC. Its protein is CSARDSFYEQYF.

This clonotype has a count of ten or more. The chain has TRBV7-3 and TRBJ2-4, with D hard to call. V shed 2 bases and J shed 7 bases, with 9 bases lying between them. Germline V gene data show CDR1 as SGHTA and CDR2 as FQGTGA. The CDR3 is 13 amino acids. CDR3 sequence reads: CASSLGVGNIQYF. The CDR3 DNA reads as TGTGCCAGCAGCTTAGGGGTGGGGAACATTCAGTACTTC.

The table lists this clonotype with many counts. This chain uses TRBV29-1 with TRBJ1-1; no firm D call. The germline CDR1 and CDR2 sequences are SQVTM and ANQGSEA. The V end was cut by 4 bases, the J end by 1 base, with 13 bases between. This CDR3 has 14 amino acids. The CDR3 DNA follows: TGCAGCGTTGGCGGCGCCCCGGGGAACACTGAAGCTTTCTTT. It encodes CSVGGAPGNTEAFF.

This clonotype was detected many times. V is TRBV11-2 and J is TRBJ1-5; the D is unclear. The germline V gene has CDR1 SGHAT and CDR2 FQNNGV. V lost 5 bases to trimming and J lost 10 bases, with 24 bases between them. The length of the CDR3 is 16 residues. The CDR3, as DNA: TGTGCCAGCAGCCCCCTGGGAGGCCCTCCGCTCCAACCCCAGCATTTT. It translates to CASSPLGGPPLQPQHF.

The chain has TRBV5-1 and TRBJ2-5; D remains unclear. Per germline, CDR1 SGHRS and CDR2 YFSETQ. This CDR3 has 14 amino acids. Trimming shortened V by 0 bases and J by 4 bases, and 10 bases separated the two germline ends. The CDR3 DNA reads TGCGCCAGCAGCTTGGTGGTCGCTGGAGAGACCCAGTACTTC. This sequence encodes CASSLVVAGETQYF.

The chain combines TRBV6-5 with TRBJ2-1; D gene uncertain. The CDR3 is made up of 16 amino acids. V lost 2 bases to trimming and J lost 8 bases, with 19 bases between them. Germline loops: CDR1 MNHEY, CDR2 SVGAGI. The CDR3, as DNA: TGTGCCAGCAGTTACCCGGGCGTTTCGTGGGCCGATGAGCAGTTCTTC. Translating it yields CASSYPGVSWADEQFF.

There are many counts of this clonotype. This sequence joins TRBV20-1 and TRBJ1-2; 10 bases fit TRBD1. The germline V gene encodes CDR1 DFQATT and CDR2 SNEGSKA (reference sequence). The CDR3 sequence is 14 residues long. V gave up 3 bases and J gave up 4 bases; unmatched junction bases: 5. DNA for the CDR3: TGCAGTGCTAGTGGGACAGGGGTTTTCTATGGCTACACCTTC. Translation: CSASGTGVFYGYTF.

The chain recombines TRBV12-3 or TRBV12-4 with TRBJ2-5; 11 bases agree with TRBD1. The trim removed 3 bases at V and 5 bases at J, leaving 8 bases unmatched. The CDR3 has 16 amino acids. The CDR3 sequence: CASSFPGTGGMETQYF. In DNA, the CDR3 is TGTGCCAGCAGTTTCCCCGGGACAGGGGGAATGGAGACCCAGTACTTC.